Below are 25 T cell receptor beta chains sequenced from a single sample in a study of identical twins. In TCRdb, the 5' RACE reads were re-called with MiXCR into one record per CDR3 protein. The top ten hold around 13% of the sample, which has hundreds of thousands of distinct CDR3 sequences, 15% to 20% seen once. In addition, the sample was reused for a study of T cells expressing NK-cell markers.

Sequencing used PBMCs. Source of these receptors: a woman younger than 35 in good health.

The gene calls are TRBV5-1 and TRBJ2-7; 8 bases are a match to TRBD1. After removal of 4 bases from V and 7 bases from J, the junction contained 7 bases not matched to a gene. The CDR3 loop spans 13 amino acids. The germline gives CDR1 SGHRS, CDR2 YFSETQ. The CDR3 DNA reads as TGCGCCAGCAGCCTGGACAGGGCCAGGGAGCAGTACTTC. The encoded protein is CASSLDRAREQYF.

CDR3 sequence: CASSFWLAGAYEQYF. As DNA, the CDR3 is TGTGCCAGCAGCTTTTGGCTAGCGGGGGCCTACGAGCAGTACTTC. The chain uses TRBV5-6 and TRBJ2-7; TRBD2 matches 10 bases. J lost 2 bases, V lost 2 bases, and 4 bases had no gene match. Per germline, CDR1 SGHDT and CDR2 YYEEEE. This CDR3 has 15 amino acids.

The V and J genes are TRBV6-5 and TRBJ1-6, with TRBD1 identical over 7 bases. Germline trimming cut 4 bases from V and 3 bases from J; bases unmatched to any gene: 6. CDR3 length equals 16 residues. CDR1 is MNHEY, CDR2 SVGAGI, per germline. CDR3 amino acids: CASSSPGQVYNSPLHF. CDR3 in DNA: TGTGCCAGCAGTTCCCCCGGACAGGTCTATAATTCACCCCTCCACTTT.

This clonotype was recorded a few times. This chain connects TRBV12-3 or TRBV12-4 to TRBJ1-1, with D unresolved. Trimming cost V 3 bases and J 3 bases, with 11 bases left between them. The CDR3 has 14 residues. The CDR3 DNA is TGTGCCAGCAGTTTGAATAAGGCATACACTGAAGCTTTCTTT. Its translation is CASSLNKAYTEAFF.

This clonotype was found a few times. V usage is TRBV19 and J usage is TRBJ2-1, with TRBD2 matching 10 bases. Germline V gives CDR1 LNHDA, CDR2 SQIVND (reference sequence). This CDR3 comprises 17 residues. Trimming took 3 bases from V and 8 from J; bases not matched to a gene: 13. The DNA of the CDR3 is TGTGCCAGTAGTATTCGGTTGGGGCTAGCGGGAGCCGATGAGCAGTTCTTC. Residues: CASSIRLGLAGADEQFF.

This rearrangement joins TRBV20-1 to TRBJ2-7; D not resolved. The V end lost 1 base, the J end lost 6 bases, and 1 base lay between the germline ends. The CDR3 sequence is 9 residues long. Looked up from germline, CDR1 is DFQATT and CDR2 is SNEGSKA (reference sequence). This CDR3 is CSARGEQYF. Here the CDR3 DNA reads TGCAGTGCTAGAGGCGAGCAGTACTTC.

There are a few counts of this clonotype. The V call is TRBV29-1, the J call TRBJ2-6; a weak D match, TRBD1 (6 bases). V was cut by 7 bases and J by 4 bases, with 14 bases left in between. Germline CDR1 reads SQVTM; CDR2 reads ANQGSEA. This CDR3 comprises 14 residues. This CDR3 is CSAEGGTGANVLTF. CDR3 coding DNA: TGCAGCGCCGAAGGGGGTACCGGGGCCAACGTCCTGACTTTC. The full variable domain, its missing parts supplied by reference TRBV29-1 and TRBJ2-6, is SAVISQKPSRDICQRGTSLTIQCQVDSQVTMMFWYRQQPGQSLTLIATANQGSEATYESGFVIDKFPISRPNLTFSTLTVSNMSPEDSSIYLCSAEGGTGANVLTFGAGSRLTVL.

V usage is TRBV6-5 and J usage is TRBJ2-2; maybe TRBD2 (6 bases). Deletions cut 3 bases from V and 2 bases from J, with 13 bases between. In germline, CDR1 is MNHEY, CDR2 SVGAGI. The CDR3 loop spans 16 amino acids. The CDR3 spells CASSYSPTRNTGELFF. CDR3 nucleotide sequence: TGTGCCAGCAGTTATTCCCCGACTAGAAACACCGGGGAGCTGTTTTTT.

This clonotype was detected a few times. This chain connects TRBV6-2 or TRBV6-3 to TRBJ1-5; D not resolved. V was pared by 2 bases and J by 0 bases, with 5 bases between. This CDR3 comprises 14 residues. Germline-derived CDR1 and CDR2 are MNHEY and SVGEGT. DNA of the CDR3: TGTGCCAGCAGTTACAAAAATAGCAATCAGCCCCAGCATTTT. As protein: CASSYKNSNQPQHF.

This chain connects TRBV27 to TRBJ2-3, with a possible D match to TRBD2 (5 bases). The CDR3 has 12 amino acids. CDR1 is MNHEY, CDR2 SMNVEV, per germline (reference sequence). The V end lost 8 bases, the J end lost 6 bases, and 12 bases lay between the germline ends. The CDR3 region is CASRDPSDTQYF. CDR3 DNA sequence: TGTGCCAGCCGGGATCCCAGCGATACGCAGTATTTT.

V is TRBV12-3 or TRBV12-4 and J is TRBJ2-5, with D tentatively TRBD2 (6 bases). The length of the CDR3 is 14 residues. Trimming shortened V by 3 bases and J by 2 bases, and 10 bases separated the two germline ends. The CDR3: CASSFGGEQETQYF. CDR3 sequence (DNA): TGTGCCAGCAGTTTTGGCGGGGAGCAAGAGACCCAGTACTTC.

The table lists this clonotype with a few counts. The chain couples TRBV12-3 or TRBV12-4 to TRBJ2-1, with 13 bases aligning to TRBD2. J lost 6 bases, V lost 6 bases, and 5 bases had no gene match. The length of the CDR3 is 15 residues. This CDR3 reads CASRRTSGGANEQFF. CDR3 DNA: TGTGCCAGCAGACGTACTAGCGGGGGGGCCAATGAGCAGTTCTTC.

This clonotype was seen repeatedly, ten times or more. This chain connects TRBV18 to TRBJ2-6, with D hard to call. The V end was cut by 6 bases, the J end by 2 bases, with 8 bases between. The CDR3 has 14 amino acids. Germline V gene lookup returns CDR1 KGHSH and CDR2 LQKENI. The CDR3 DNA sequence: TGTGCCAGCTCCCAACACGCTGGGGCCAACGTCCTGACTTTC. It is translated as CASSQHAGANVLTF.

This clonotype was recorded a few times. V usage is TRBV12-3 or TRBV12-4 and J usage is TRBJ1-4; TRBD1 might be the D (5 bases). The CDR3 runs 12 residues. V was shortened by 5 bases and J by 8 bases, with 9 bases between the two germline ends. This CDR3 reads CASSPRGEKLFF. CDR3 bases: TGTGCCAGCAGTCCCCGGGGGGAAAAACTGTTTTTT.

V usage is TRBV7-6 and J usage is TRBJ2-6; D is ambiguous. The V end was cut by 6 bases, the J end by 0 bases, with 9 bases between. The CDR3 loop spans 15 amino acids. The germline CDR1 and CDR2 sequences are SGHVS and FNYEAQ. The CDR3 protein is CASSRRYSGANVLTF. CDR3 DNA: TGTGCCAGCAGTCGACGGTACTCTGGGGCCAACGTCCTGACTTTC.

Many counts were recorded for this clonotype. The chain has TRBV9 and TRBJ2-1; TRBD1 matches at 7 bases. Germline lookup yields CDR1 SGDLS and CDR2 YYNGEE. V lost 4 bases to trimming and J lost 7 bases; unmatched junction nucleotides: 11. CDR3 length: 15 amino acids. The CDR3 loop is CASSPRTGTSNEQFF. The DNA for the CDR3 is TGTGCCAGCAGCCCCCGGACAGGTACGAGTAATGAGCAGTTCTTC.

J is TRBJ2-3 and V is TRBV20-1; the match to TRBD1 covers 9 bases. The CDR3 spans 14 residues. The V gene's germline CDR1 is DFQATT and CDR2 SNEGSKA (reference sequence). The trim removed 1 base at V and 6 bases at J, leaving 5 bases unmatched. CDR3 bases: TGCAGTGCTAGAGGGACAGGGGACACGGATACGCAGTATTTT. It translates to CSARGTGDTDTQYF.

The CDR3 region is CASSYGTVVNEQFF. CDR3 bases: TGTGCCAGCAGTTACGGGACTGTCGTGAATGAGCAGTTCTTC. The chain uses TRBV6-5 and TRBJ2-1; maybe TRBD2 (6 bases). The germline V gene encodes CDR1 MNHEY and CDR2 SVGAGI. V was trimmed by 2 bases and J by 7 bases, leaving 12 bases between them. This CDR3 is 14 amino acids long.

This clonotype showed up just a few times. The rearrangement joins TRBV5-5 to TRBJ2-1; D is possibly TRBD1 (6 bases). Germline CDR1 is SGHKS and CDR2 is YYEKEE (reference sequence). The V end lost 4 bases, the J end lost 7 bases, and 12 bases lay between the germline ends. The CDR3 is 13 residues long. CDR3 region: CASSRKRGNEQFF. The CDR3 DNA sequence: TGTGCCAGCAGCAGAAAGAGGGGGAATGAGCAGTTCTTC.

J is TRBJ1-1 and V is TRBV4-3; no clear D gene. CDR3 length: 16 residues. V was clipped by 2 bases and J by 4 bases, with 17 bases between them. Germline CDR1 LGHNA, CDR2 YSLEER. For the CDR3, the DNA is TGCGCCAGCAGCCAAACTTGGCAATTAGCGGGCACTGAAGCTTTCTTT. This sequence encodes CASSQTWQLAGTEAFF.

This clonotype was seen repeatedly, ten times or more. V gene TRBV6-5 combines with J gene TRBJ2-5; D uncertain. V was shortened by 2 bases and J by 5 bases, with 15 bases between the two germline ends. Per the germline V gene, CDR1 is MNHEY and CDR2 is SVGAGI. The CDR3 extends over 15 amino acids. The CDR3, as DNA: TGTGCCAGCAGTTACACTGCCGGACCGCCGGAGACCCAGTACTTC. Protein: CASSYTAGPPETQYF.

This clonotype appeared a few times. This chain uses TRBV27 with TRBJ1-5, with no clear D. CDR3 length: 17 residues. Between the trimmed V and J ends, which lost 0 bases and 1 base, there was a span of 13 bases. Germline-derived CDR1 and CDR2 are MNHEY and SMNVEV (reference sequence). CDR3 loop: CASSLSRPEGSNQPQHF. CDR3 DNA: TGTGCCAGCAGTTTATCTAGACCTGAAGGGAGCAATCAGCCCCAGCATTTT.

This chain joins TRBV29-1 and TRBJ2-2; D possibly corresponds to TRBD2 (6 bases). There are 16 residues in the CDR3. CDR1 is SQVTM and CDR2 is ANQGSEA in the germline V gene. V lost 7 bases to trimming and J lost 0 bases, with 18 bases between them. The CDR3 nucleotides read TGCAGCGGGGGGGACCGCCGTCCCTCGAACACCGGGGAGCTGTTTTTT. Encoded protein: CSGGDRRPSNTGELFF.

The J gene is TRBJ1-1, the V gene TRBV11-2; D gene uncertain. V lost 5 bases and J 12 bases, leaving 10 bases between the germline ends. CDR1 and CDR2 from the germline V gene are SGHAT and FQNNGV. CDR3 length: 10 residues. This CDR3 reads CASSAGPPFF. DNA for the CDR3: TGTGCCAGCAGCGCCGGTCCCCCTTTCTTT.

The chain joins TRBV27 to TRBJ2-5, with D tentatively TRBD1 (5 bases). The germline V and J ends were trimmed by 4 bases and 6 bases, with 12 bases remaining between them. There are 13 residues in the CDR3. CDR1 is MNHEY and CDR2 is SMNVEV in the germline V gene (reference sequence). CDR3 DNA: TGTGCCAGCAGTTATCAGGGCGGAAAGACCCAGTACTTC. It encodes CASSYQGGKTQYF.